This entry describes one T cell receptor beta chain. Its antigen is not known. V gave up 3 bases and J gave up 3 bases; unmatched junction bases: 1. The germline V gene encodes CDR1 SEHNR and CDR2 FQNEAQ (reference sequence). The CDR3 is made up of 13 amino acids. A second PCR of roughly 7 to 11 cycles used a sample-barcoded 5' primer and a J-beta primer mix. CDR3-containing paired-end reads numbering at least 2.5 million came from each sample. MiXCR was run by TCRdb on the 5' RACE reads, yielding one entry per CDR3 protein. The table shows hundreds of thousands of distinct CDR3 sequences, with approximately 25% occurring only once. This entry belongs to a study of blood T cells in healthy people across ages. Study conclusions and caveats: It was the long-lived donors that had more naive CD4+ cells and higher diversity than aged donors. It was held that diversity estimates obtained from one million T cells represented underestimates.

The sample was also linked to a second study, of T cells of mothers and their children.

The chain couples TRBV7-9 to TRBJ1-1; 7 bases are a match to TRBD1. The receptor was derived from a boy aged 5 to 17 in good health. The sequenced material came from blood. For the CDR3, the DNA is TGTGCCAGCAGCTTCGGACAGGACACTGAAGCTTTCTTT. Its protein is CASSFGQDTEAFF.